The 25 T cell receptor beta chains below were found in one sample sequenced in a study of PD-1 blockade in classical Hodgkin lymphoma. Sequencing was performed with immunoSEQ multiplex PCR; in TCRdb, only in-frame clones are kept and a portion is missing. The sample lists about 22,000 clones; about 90% were seen once. Time point reported: newly diagnosed, previously untreated cHL patient sample. Purified CD4+ T cells were obtained from thawed PBMCs through magnetic negative selection. The source material was CD4+ T cells from blood. These receptor sequences come from a human donor with classical Hodgkin lymphoma.

This chain joins TRBV29-1 and TRBJ2-1; 11 positions match TRBD1. CDR3 length: 14 amino acids. CDR1 SQVTM and CDR2 ANQGSEA come from the germline V gene. Losses at the gene ends were 6 bases for V and 6 bases for J; bases not matched to a gene: 7. The DNA of the CDR3 is TGCAGCGTCCGGACCGGGACAGGGGGCAATGAGCAGTTCTTC. This translates into CSVRTGTGGNEQFF.

J is TRBJ2-3 and V is TRBV14; 8 bases match TRBD1. This CDR3 has 15 residues. V lost 4 bases to trimming and J lost 6 bases; unmatched junction nucleotides: 9. Germline V CDR1 and CDR2: SGHDN, FVKESK. The CDR3 spells CASSPGTGRADTQYF. CDR3 sequence (DNA): TGTGCCAGCAGCCCAGGGACAGGCAGGGCGGATACGCAGTATTTT.

The count of this clone is one. CDR3 in DNA: TGTGCCAGCATGCGGTTAAGATTGGGTGAAAAACTGTTTTTT. Its translation is CASMRLRLGEKLFF. The rearrangement links TRBV6-1 to TRBJ1-4; D is undetermined. The CDR3 loop spans 14 amino acids. CDR1 and CDR2 (germline): MNHNS, SASEGT. Trimming took off 7 bases at V and 7 bases at J, with 16 bases between the two ends.

The chain employs TRBV7-2 and TRBJ1-2; 9 bases agree with TRBD1. This CDR3 comprises 15 residues. V shed 4 bases, J shed 4 bases, and the junction held 7 bases outside the gene matches. Per the germline V gene, CDR1 is SGHTA and CDR2 is FQGNSA. The CDR3 sequence is CASSSGTGFSYGYTF. CDR3 nucleotides: TGTGCCAGCAGCTCCGGGACAGGGTTTTCCTATGGCTACACCTTC.

This sequence joins TRBV11-2 and TRBJ2-2; D may be TRBD1 (6 bases). There are 15 residues in the CDR3. Trimming took off 6 bases at V and 1 base at J, with 12 bases between the two ends. Germline V gene lookup returns CDR1 SGHAT and CDR2 FQNNGV. CDR3: CASRWGHLNTGELFF. The DNA for the CDR3 is TGTGCCAGCAGATGGGGACACCTGAACACCGGGGAGCTGTTTTTT.

This chain joins TRBV6-6 and TRBJ1-6; no firm D call. Per germline, CDR1 MNHNY and CDR2 SVGAGI (reference sequence). The germline V and J ends were trimmed by 4 bases and 7 bases, with 11 bases remaining between them. CDR3 size: 14 residues. The CDR3 loop reads CASSSRRRNSPLHF. The CDR3 DNA reads TGTGCCAGCAGTTCCCGGCGGCGAAATTCACCCCTCCACTTT.

The chain couples TRBV29-1 to TRBJ1-6; tentatively, D is TRBD1 (5 bases). V was clipped by 6 bases and J by 14 bases, with 20 bases between them. The V gene's germline CDR1 is SQVTM and CDR2 ANQGSEA. The CDR3 runs 13 residues. The CDR3: CSVSTGPGQALHF. In DNA, the CDR3 is TGCAGCGTCTCCACAGGACCGGGCCAAGCCCTCCACTTT.

J is TRBJ2-3 and V is TRBV4-3; 7 bases agree with TRBD2. CDR1 and CDR2 (germline): LGHNA, YSLEER. The V segment lost 4 bases and the J segment 2 bases; nucleotides outside the gene matches: 3. The CDR3 consists of 14 residues. CDR3 nucleotides: TGCGCCAGCAGCCGCGGGGGTGACACAGATACGCAGTATTTT. Translation: CASSRGGDTDTQYF.

The CDR3 loop is CAWSVDGGWYEQYF. CDR3 in DNA: TGTGCCTGGAGTGTAGATGGGGGCTGGTACGAGCAGTACTTC. The rearrangement links TRBV30 to TRBJ2-7; perhaps TRBD1 as D (6 bases). There are 14 residues in the CDR3. Trimming took off 0 bases at V and 4 bases at J, with 13 bases between the two ends. Germline V gene sequence: CDR1 GTSNPN, CDR2 SVGIG (reference sequence). The whole variable domain, filled in from reference TRBV30 and TRBJ2-7, reads SQTIHQWPATLVQPVGSPLSLECTVEGTSNPNLYWYRQAAGRGLQLLFYSVGIGQISSEVPQNLSASRPQDRQFILSSKKLLLSDSGFYLCAWSVDGGWYEQYFGPGTRLTVT.

The V gene is TRBV5-1, the J gene TRBJ2-2; 8 nucleotides align to TRBD2. The CDR3 has 17 amino acids. CDR1 is SGHRS, CDR2 YFSETQ, per germline. V was pared by 7 bases and J by 0 bases, with 11 bases of the junction left unmatched. The CDR3, as DNA: TGCGCCAGCGGATCCATGGGCGGGGGGCCGAACACCGGGGAGCTGTTTTTT. Its protein is CASGSMGGGPNTGELFF.

The CDR3 DNA sequence: TGTGCCAGCAGCGTAGAGGGACAGGGTGACGCTTTCTTT. Translated, it gives CASSVEGQGDAFF. The gene calls are TRBV9 and TRBJ1-1; TRBD1 aligns across 9 bases. The CDR3 has 13 residues. The germline V gene encodes CDR1 SGDLS and CDR2 YYNGEE. Trimming cost V 0 bases and J 11 bases; bases outside gene matches: 5.

The V and J genes are TRBV29-1 and TRBJ1-1; the D is unclear. This CDR3 spans 13 amino acids. Trimming pared 4 bases from V and 1 base from J, leaving 10 bases between. The germline gives CDR1 SQVTM, CDR2 ANQGSEA. The CDR3: CSVVLGSNTEAFF. CDR3 nucleotides: TGCAGCGTTGTTCTGGGTTCGAACACTGAAGCTTTCTTT.

The chain uses TRBV6-4 and TRBJ1-1, with TRBD1 matching over 8 bases. The V gene's germline CDR1 is MRHNA and CDR2 SNTAGT. Trimming at V came to 2 bases and at J to 0 bases, leaving 14 bases not matched to a gene. This CDR3 is built from 19 residues. The chain's CDR3 is CASSDPPGQGPNLNTEAFF. CDR3 sequence (DNA): TGTGCCAGCAGTGACCCCCCCGGACAGGGCCCGAACTTGAACACTGAAGCTTTCTTT.

The chain employs TRBV30 and TRBJ2-6; D unresolved. V was trimmed by 5 bases and J by 0 bases, leaving 2 bases between them. CDR1 and CDR2 (germline): GTSNPN, SVGIG (reference sequence). This CDR3 has 12 residues. This chain's CDR3 is CAWDSGANVLTF. In nucleotides, the CDR3 is TGTGCCTGGGACTCTGGGGCCAACGTCCTGACTTTC.

The chain joins TRBV7-9 to TRBJ1-4; 7 nucleotides align to TRBD1. V dropped 0 bases and J dropped 5; count of bases not matched to a gene: 15. This CDR3 has 19 amino acids. Germline V gives CDR1 SEHNR, CDR2 FQNEAQ (reference sequence). The DNA of the CDR3 is TGTGCCAGCAGCTTAGCAACAGGGGACTACCGATCTCAAAATGAAAAACTGTTTTTT. Protein sequence: CASSLATGDYRSQNEKLFF.

The chain employs TRBV14 and TRBJ1-1; D gene ambiguous. Germline V gene sequence: CDR1 SGHDN, CDR2 FVKESK. The CDR3 extends over 12 amino acids. Between the trimmed V and J ends, which lost 8 bases and 3 bases, there was a span of 10 bases. This chain's CDR3 is CASSQSYTEAFF. Here the CDR3 DNA reads TGTGCCAGCTCTCAAAGTTACACTGAAGCTTTCTTT.

The chain carries TRBV19 and TRBJ1-5, with D uncertain. Germline-derived CDR1 and CDR2 are LNHDA and SQIVND (reference sequence). Trimming took 7 bases from V and 2 from J, leaving 15 bases between them. This CDR3 region has 15 residues. The CDR3 reads CASTPGQVGNQPQHF. In nucleotides, the CDR3 is TGTGCCAGTACCCCGGGCCAGGTGGGCAATCAGCCCCAGCATTTT. The complete variable domain, with remaining parts taken from reference TRBV19 and TRBJ1-5, reads DGGITQSPKYLFRKEGQNVTLSCEQNLNHDAMYWYRQDPGQGLRLIYYSQIVNDFQKGDIAEGYSVSREKKESFPLTVTSAQKNPTAFYLCASTPGQVGNQPQHFGDGTRLSIL.

This clone was observed once. V is TRBV7-2 and J is TRBJ1-6; 8 bases are a match to TRBD1. The CDR3 runs to 18 residues. With 1 base clipped from V and 0 bases from J, the junction kept 5 bases outside the gene matches. Germline V CDR1 and CDR2: SGHTA, FQGNSA. CDR3 sequence: CASSLGRTGSSYNSPLHF. The CDR3 bases are TGTGCCAGCAGCTTAGGGAGGACAGGGAGCTCCTATAATTCACCCCTCCACTTT.

The chain uses TRBV7-9 and TRBJ2-3, with D tentatively TRBD1 or TRBD2 (5 bases each). V was trimmed by 2 bases and J by 1 base, leaving 10 bases between them. The CDR3 is 15 amino acids. Germline CDR1 and CDR2: SEHNR and FQNEAQ (reference sequence). Here the CDR3 reads CASSLRGVGTDTQYF. The DNA for the CDR3 is TGTGCCAGCAGCTTAAGAGGGGTGGGCACAGATACGCAGTATTTT.

This chain links TRBV18 with TRBJ2-7, with 7 bases matching TRBD1. V gave up 4 bases and J gave up 0 bases; unmatched junction bases: 15. The CDR3 length is 18 residues. Germline CDR1 is KGHSH and CDR2 is LQKENI. The chain's CDR3 is CASSLLPLTGPSSYEQYF. CDR3 DNA: TGTGCCAGCTCACTCCTGCCTCTGACAGGGCCGAGCTCCTACGAGCAGTACTTC.

The rearrangement uses TRBV4-2 and TRBJ2-5; 10 bases line up with TRBD2. Per the germline V gene, CDR1 is LGHNA and CDR2 is YNFKEQ. V was clipped by 1 base and J by 1 base; unmatched bases: 3. The length of the CDR3 is 16 residues. The CDR3 here is CASSQGVAGGQETQYF. CDR3 DNA sequence: TGTGCCAGCAGCCAAGGAGTAGCGGGGGGCCAAGAGACCCAGTACTTC.

V gene TRBV5-6 combines with J gene TRBJ1-4; D unresolved. Germline CDR1 reads SGHDT; CDR2 reads YYEEEE. This CDR3 is built from 14 residues. V shed 0 bases and J shed 10 bases, with 13 bases lying between them. CDR3 loop: CASSLGKKMGKLFF. The CDR3 region has the DNA TGTGCCAGCAGCTTGGGTAAAAAAATGGGAAAACTGTTTTTT. Based on the CDR3 plus reference TRBV5-6 and TRBJ1-4, the full variable domain is DAGVTQSPTHLIKTRGQQVTLRCSPKSGHDTVSWYQQALGQGPQFIFQYYEEEERQRGNFPDRFSGHQFPNYSSELNVNALLLGDSALYLCASSLGKKMGKLFFGSGTQLSVL.

The chain has TRBV7-9 and TRBJ1-6, with 9 bases lining up with TRBD1. With 4 bases clipped from V and 9 bases from J, the junction kept 7 bases outside the gene matches. Per the germline V gene, CDR1 is SEHNR and CDR2 is FQNEAQ (reference sequence). The CDR3 is 15 residues long. CDR3 protein: CASSSRQGVSSPLHF. The CDR3 region has the DNA TGTGCCAGCAGCTCGCGACAGGGGGTGAGTTCACCCCTCCACTTT.

This rearrangement joins TRBV18 to TRBJ2-3, with D hard to call. CDR1 and CDR2 (germline): KGHSH, LQKENI. This CDR3 spans 16 amino acids. Trimming shortened V by 1 base and J by 2 bases, and 13 bases separated the two germline ends. The CDR3 DNA sequence: TGTGCCAGCTCACCACGGCCGGCCAGCGACACAGATACGCAGTATTTT. Translated, it gives CASSPRPASDTDTQYF.

V and J are TRBV5-1 and TRBJ1-1; maybe TRBD1 (5 bases). Germline values: CDR1 SGHRS, CDR2 YFSETQ. The CDR3 extends over 14 amino acids. V gave up 0 bases and J gave up 3 bases, with 9 bases separating them. The CDR3 reads CASSLGQIYTEAFF. In DNA form, the CDR3 reads TGCGCCAGCAGCTTGGGACAGATTTACACTGAAGCTTTCTTT.